This TCR beta chain is drawn from a study of blood T cell repertoires in COVID-19. V shed 5 bases, J shed 7 bases, and the junction held 12 bases outside the gene matches. This CDR3 is 16 amino acids long. Germline lookup yields CDR1 SEHNR and CDR2 FQNEAQ (reference sequence). Clones were sequenced by immunoSEQ multiplex PCR, and TCRdb holds only the in-frame ones, with some missing. The sample lists a few hundred thousand clones, around 86% occurring once. Sequenced: PBMCs or T cells enriched from blood (not recorded which). This rearrangement joins TRBV7-9 to TRBJ2-1, with TRBD2 matching over 9 bases. This TCR was recovered from a woman between 50 and 59 years old who had recovered from COVID-19. CDR3 in amino acids: CASSPRGLAGRNEQFF. The CDR3 DNA is TGTGCCAGCAGCCCAAGGGGGCTAGCGGGGCGGAATGAGCAGTTCTTC.